The source of this T cell receptor beta chain is a study of control samples from healthy donors and cancer patients. The protocol was immunoSEQ multiplex PCR, while the TCRdb copy is restricted to in-frame clones and leaves out a portion. The repertoire holds about 150,000 clones, with around 90% as singletons. The receptor's source is a man aged 25-45 years in good health. The specimen sequenced was blood.

Here the CDR3 reads CASTSGPGDTQYF. The CDR3 coding sequence is TGTGCCAGCACTTCCGGCCCGGGTGATACGCAGTATTTT. The chain uses TRBV7-2 and TRBJ2-3, with D unclear. The CDR3 sequence is 13 residues long. V was shortened by 7 bases and J by 6 bases, with 14 bases between the two germline ends. Germline V gene sequence: CDR1 SGHTA, CDR2 FQGNSA.